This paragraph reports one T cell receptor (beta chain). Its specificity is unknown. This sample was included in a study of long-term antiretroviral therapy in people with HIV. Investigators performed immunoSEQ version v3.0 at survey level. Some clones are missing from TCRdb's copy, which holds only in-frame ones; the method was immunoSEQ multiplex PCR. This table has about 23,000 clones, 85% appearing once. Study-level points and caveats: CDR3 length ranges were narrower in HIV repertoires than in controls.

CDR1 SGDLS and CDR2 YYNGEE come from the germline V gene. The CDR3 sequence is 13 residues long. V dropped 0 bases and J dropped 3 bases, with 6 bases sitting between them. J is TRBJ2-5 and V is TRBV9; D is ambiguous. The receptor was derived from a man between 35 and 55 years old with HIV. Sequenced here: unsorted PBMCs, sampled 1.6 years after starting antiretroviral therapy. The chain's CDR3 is CASSVGLEETQYF. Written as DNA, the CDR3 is TGTGCCAGCAGCGTAGGCCTGGAAGAGACCCAGTACTTC.